The entry that follows covers one TCR beta chain sequence. These data originate in a study of blood T cell repertoires in COVID-19. Study context: T cells, B-cell-depleted T cells, or PBMCs provided the cDNA or gDNA that served as material.

Per germline, CDR1 SQVTM and CDR2 ANQGSEA. This CDR3 is 14 amino acids long. V was pared by 5 bases and J by 0 bases, with 11 bases between. Authors' processing steps: Reference gene primers were amplified, and this amplification served to estimate nucleated cell counts. Clones were sequenced by immunoSEQ multiplex PCR, and TCRdb holds only the in-frame ones, with some missing. V and J calls plus clone size are reproduced from that table; the DNA served to infer D and trimming. This sample has 45,000 to 55,000 clones, with roughly 70% found just once. The sample was peripheral blood. The chain recombines TRBV29-1 with TRBJ2-1; perhaps TRBD1 as D (5 bases). This clonotype was obtained from a woman in her 70s with acute or convalescent COVID-19. CDR3 sequence (DNA): TGCAGCGTTTACTGGGGCTCCTCCTACAATGAGCAGTTCTTC. Protein product: CSVYWGSSYNEQFF.